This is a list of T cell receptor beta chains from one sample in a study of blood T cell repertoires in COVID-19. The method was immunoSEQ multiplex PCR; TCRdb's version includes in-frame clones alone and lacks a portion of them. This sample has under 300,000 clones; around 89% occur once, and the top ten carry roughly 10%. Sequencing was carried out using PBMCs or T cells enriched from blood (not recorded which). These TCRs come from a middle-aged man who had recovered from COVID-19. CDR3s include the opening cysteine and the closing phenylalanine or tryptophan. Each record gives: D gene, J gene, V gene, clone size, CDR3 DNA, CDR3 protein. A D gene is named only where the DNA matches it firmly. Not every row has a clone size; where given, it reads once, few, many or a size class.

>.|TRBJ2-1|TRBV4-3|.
TGCGCCAGCAGCCAAGAGCCTACCCTCAATGAGCAGTTCTTC
CASSQEPTLNEQFF
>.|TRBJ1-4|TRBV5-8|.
TGTGCCAGCAGTCCACAACCGGGACTGTTTTTT
CASSPQPGLFF
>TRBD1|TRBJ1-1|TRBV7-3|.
TGTGCCAGCAGCCGGGACAGGAACACTGAAGCTTTCTTT
CASSRDRNTEAFF
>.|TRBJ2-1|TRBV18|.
TGTGCCAGCTCACCAGTACAGTACATCTACAATGAGCAGTTCTTC
CASSPVQYIYNEQFF
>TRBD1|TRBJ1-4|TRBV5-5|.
TGTGCCAGCAGCTTCCCGGGACAGGGGCTTGTCAATGAAAAACTGTTTTTT
CASSFPGQGLVNEKLFF
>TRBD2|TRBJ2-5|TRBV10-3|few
TGTGCCATCAGTGACATGACTAGCGGGAGGGAGCCGGAGACCCAGTACTTC
CAISDMTSGREPETQYF
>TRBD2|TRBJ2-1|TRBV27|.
TGTGCCAGCAGTCCCCGGGGCGGGAGATACAATGAGCAGTTCTTC
CASSPRGGRYNEQFF
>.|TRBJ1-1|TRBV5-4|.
TGTGCCAGCAGCTTCGGGGGTTTGGACACTGAAGCTTTCTTT
CASSFGGLDTEAFF
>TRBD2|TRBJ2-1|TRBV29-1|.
TGCAGCGTTGAAACCAGCGGGGGGGCGGTGTACAATGAGCAGTTCTTC
CSVETSGGAVYNEQFF
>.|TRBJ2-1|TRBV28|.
TGTGCCAGCAGCCATGGGACAAATGAGCAGTTCTTC
CASSHGTNEQFF
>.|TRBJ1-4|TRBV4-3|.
TGCGCCAGCAGCCAAGATCGCAGTAATAATGAAAAACTGTTTTTT
CASSQDRSNNEKLFF
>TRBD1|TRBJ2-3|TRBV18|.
TGTGCCAGCTCACCGAACAGGGGGGATACGCAGTATTTT
CASSPNRGDTQYF
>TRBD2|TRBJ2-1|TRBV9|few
TGTGCCAGCAGACCTGGGACTAGCGGGACCAATGAGCAGTTCTTC
CASRPGTSGTNEQFF
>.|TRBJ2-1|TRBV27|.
TGTGCCAGCAGACAACTAGCACGAGGATACAATGAGCAGTTCTTC
CASRQLARGYNEQFF
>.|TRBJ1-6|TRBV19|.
TGTGCCAGTAGTCTAACCGGGTTGGGCAGGGTTTTTTCACCCCTCCACTTT
CASSLTGLGRVFSPLHF
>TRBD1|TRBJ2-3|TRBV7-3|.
TGTGCCAGCAGCTTGGCCTGTGACAGGGGGCACGAGGGCCGCACAGATACGCAGTATTTT
CASSLACDRGHEGRTDTQYF
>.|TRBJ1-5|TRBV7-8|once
TGTGCCAGCAGCCCGCAGAGGACGGGAACTTATAGCAATCAGCCCCAGCATTTT
CASSPQRTGTYSNQPQHF
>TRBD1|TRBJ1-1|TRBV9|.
TGTGCCAGCAGCGTGACCGGGACAGGGGGTCTAAGCACTGAAGCTTTCTTT
CASSVTGTGGLSTEAFF
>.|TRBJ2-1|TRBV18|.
TGTGCCAGCTCAGGAACTACCGAGGGAGGCAATGAGCAGTTCTTC
CASSGTTEGGNEQFF
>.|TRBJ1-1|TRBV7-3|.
TGTGCCAGCGCCGAACAGAAAAACACTGAAGCTTTCTTT
CASAEQKNTEAFF
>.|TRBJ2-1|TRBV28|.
TGTGCCAGCAGTTTGGCAGGGATCTACAATGAGCAGTTCTTC
CASSLAGIYNEQFF
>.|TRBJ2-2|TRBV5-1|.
TGCGCCAGCAGCCTTGAAATCGACCAGGGTTCCTGGGACACCGGGGAGCTGTTTTTT
CASSLEIDQGSWDTGELFF
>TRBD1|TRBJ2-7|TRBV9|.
TGTGCCAGCAGCGTAGGGGGACAGGAGTTCTACGAGCAGTACTTC
CASSVGGQEFYEQYF
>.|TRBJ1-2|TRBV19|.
TGTGCCAGTAGTATAGATGGAGGACGCCGAGGGGGCTACACCTTC
CASSIDGGRRGGYTF
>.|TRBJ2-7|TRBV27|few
TGTGCCAGCAGTTTGAAACGGGAGCTACCCTACGAGCAGTACTTC
CASSLKRELPYEQYF
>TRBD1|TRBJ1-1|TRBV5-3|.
TGTGCCAGATGCTCCCGGGACAGCACCAACCATCACACTGAAGCTTTCTTT
CARCSRDSTNHHTEAFF
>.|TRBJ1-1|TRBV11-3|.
TGTGCCAGCAGGCTCGGTGGTGATTTGGTAACTGAAGCTTTCTTT
CASRLGGDLVTEAFF
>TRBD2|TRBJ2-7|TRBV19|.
TGTGCCAGTAGTGCGCCGGGACTAGGAAGGAGCTCCTACGAGCAGTACTTC
CASSAPGLGRSSYEQYF
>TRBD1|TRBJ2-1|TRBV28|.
TGTGCCAGCAGTTTCCCGACAGGGGCCGGATCTCGGTTCGATGAGCAGTTCTTC
CASSFPTGAGSRFDEQFF
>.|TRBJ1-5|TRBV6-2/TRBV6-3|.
TGTGCCAGCAGCGCCACAGGAAATAGCAATCAGCCCCAGCATTTT
CASSATGNSNQPQHF
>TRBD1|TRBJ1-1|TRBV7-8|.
TGTGCCAGCAGCCACACAGGGGGCGGTGAAGCTTTCTTT
CASSHTGGGEAFF
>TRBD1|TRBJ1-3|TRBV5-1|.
TGCGCCAGCAGCGAGGGGACAGGCGGAAACACCATATATTTT
CASSEGTGGNTIYF
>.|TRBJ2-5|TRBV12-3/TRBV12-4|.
TGTGCCAGCAGTTTAGGTATCGGAGAGACCCAGTACTTC
CASSLGIGETQYF
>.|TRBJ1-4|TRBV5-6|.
TGTGCCAGCAGCGTGACACCTGCAACTAATGAAAAACTGTTTTTT
CASSVTPATNEKLFF
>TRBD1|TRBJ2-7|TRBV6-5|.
TGTGCCAGCACTGGGGACAGGGCGGTTCCCTACGAGCAGTACTTC
CASTGDRAVPYEQYF
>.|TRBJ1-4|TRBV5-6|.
TGTGCCAGCAGCTTGGAGGTGGGACAAATAACTAATGAAAAACTGTTTTTT
CASSLEVGQITNEKLFF
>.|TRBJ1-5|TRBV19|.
TGTGCCAGTAGTACCCGCCGGGTTAGGAGCAATCAGCCCCAGCATTTT
CASSTRRVRSNQPQHF
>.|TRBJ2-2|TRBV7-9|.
TGTGCCAGCAGCTTAGAAGGGGTTTTTGGATGGCTGTTTTTT
CASSLEGVFGWLFF
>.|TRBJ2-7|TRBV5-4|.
TGTGCCAGCAGCTTGGCCAGGGAGCAGTACTTC
CASSLAREQYF
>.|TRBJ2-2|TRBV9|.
TGTGCCAGCAGCGTAGTGACAGAGACCACTACCGGGGAGCTGTTTTTT
CASSVVTETTTGELFF
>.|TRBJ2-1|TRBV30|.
TGTGCCCTGGAACGTGGGGGGAATGAGCAGTTCTTC
CALERGGNEQFF
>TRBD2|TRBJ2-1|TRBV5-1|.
TGCGCCAGCAGCTCAAGAGAACTAGCGGGGGACTACAATGAGCAGTTCTTC
CASSSRELAGDYNEQFF
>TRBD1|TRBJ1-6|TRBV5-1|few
TGCGCCAGCAGCTACTGGACAGGGGACAATTCACCCCTCCACTTT
CASSYWTGDNSPLHF
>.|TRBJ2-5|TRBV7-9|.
TGTGCCAGCAGCCTACGGGTCGCCGGGGAGGAGACCCAGTACTTC
CASSLRVAGEETQYF
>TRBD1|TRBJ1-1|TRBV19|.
TGTGCCAGTCGCCCTTTCCGGGACAGGGAAACAGCTTTCTTT
CASRPFRDRETAFF
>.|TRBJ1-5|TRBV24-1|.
TGTGCCACCAGTGATCCCTCCGGGGGCAATCAGCCCCAGCATTTT
CATSDPSGGNQPQHF
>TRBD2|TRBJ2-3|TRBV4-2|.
TGTGCCAGCAGCCTGGCGGGGGGGGTCACAGATACGCAGTATTTT
CASSLAGGVTDTQYF
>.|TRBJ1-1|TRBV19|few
TGTGCCAGTAGTACAGGGGATTGGATGAACACTGAAGCTTTCTTT
CASSTGDWMNTEAFF
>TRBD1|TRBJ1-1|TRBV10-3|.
TGTGCCATCAGGCCGGGACAGGGAGCACCTGAAGCTTTCTTT
CAIRPGQGAPEAFF
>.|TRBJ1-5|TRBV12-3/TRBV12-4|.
TGTGCCAGCAGCTTATTGGAGAGGCAACCCCAGCATTTT
CASSLLERQPQHF
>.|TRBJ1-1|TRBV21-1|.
TGTGCCAGCAGCCCTGGGGGGGCTGAAGCTTTCTTT
CASSPGGAEAFF
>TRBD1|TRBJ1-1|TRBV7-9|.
TGTGCCAGCAGCTTGACAGGGGGGAACACTGAAGCTTTCTTT
CASSLTGGNTEAFF
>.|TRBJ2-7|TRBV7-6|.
TGTGCCAGCAGCTTAGCACAGGGCTACGAGCAGTACTTC
CASSLAQGYEQYF
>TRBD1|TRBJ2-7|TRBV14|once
TGTGCCAGCTCACTCCCGGGACAGATTGCCTCCTACGAGCAGTACTTC
CASSLPGQIASYEQYF
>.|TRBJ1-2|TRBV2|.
TGTGCCAGCAGTGGACAGAATTATGGCTACACCTTC
CASSGQNYGYTF
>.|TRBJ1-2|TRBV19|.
TGTGCCAGTAGTCCCCCAGGGGAAGGCTACACCTTC
CASSPPGEGYTF
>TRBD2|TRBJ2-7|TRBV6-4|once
TGTGCCAGCAGTGACCGGATGACTAGCGGGAGTACCTCGCCCCTCTCCTACGAGCAGTACTTC
CASSDRMTSGSTSPLSYEQYF
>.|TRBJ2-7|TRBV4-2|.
TGTGCCAGCAGCCAATCTTCGAGCTATGGGAGCTCCTACGAGCAGTACTTC
CASSQSSSYGSSYEQYF
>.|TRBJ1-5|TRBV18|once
TGTGCCAGCTCCTCCAATCAGGGGAACGGTAATCAGCCCCAGCATTTT
CASSSNQGNGNQPQHF
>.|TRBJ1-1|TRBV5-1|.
TGCGCCAGCAGTCAGGGGACGAACACTGAAGCTTTCTTT
CASSQGTNTEAFF